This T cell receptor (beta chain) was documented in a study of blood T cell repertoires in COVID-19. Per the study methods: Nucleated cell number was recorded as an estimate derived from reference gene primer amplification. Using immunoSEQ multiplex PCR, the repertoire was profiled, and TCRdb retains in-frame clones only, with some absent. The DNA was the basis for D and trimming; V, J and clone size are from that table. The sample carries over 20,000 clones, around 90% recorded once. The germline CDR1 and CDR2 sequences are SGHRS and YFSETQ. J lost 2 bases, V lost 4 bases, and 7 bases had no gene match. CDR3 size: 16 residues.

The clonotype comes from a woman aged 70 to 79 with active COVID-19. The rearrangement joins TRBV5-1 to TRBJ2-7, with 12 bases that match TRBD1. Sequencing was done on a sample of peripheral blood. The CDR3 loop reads CASSPGTGGFPYEQYF. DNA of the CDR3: TGCGCCAGCAGCCCTGGGACAGGGGGCTTCCCCTACGAGCAGTACTTC.